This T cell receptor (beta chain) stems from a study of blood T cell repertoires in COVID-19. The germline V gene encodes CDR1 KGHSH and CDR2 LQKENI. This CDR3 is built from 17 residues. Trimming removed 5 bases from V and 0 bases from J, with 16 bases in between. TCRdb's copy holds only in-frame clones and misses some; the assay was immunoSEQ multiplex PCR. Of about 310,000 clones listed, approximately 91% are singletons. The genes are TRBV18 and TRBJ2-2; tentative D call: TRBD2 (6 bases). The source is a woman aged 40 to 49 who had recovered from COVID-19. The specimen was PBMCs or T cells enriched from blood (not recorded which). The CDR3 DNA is TGTGCCAGCTCAGACCAAGTCCCGGGGGCGAACACCGGGGAGCTGTTTTTT. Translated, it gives CASSDQVPGANTGELFF.